This TCR beta chain is from a study of T cell responses to AZD1222 COVID-19 vaccine (dated by TCRdb to the early 2020s). The study in broad terms: TCR sequencing was performed for 233 trial participants, of whom around 200 were given two doses of AZD1222 and roughly 25 were given two doses of MenACWY control vaccine. Trial participants were enrolled by age into subgroups of 18-55, 56-69 and 70-plus years, and 148, 28 and 57 TCR-sequenced participants, respectively, were included in these subgroups.

The CDR3 regions of human TCRbeta chains were subjected to immunosequencing. In the authors' own workflow: Repertoire TCRs were checked for matches against a reference library of SARS-CoV-2-specific TCRs that had been generated using the MIRA antigen-specificity platform. Breadth was defined as the fraction of unique TCRs that were SARS-CoV-2-associated. Depth was defined as the fraction of total T cells that were SARS-CoV-2-associated. Using the MIRA data, each spike-specific TCR was mapped to the spike region that the TCR reacts to and placed in a CD4 or CD8 class. Log10-transformed breadth and depth values were compared by one-way ANOVA with Sidak's multiple comparisons tests. TCRdb stores this immuneACCESS table with in-frame sequences only. Part of the clones is absent; in the studies checked, under half of the shortfall reflects unresolved V genes, and no reason is known for the rest. Clone size and the V and J calls come from that table; the DNA yielded D and trimming. This sample gives fewer than 120,000 clones in total; about nine tenths of them show up just once. Roughly 2.5% of the sample is held by the ten biggest clonotypes.

Trimming leaves V shorter by 1 base and J shorter by 10 bases, with the junction holding 9 bases beyond the gene matches. Including the terminal cysteine and phenylalanine, the CDR3 comprises 16 residues. Solely the CDR3 DNA is kept, with 48 bases framed from the first base. From the germline V gene (reference sequence), CDR1 is SEHNR and CDR2 is FQNEAQ. What the study reported, not specific to this receptor: The vaccine-associated CD4 TCRs covered the entire spike protein, and the dominant responses fell in regions 160-218 and 743-854. Most participants were white British and females outnumbered males, and the authors suggested that clonal diversity may have been underestimated. The 56-69-year group was small, and its depth increase did not reach significance, likely because of low power. After two AZD1222 doses, spike-specific TCR breadth and depth were significantly higher than at day 0 and than in MenACWY recipients. Because no day 14 peak-response samples were available, repertoires were characterized only after the peak T cell response. Nearly half of unique spike-specific TCRs reportedly recognized epitopes outside regions mutated in the B.1.351 and B.1.1.7 variants. Conclusions about previously exposed vaccinees are limited because only six or seven AZD1222 recipients were SARS-CoV-2 seropositive at baseline.

Concerning this clone itself: The specificity of this receptor is unknown. Base qualities were left out, and no much larger clone turns up one base away.

The intended sense of this specimen's time point label: about 28 days (+/-7) after the second vaccine dose. AZD1222 recipients given second doses at about 4 weeks or at about 12 weeks were pooled, since spike-specific TCR depth and breadth were not found to differ between the two schedules. Vaccinee samples came from UK trials COV001 and COV002, including a single-blind randomized controlled phase 2/3 trial of AZD1222 (ChAdOx1 nCoV-19) in healthy adults. For TCRbeta chain sequencing, PBMC samples from trial participants were taken at day 0 and at day 28 after the second dose. The material was peripheral blood, obtained 28 days after the second AZD1222 dose. This TCR derives from an adult who received the AZD1222 COVID-19 vaccine. The V gene is TRBV7-9 and the J gene is TRBJ2-1, with TRBD2 identical over 11 junction bases. The CDR3: CASSLGASGGPGEQFF. The nucleotide sequence is TGTGCCAGCAGCTTAGGCGCTAGCGGGGGGCCGGGGGAGCAGTTCTTC. Supplemented by the reference TRBV7-9 and TRBJ2-1 proteins around the CDR3, the complete variable domain is DTGVSQNPRHKITKRGQNVTFRCDPISEHNRLYWYRQTLGQGPEFLTYFQNEAQLEKSRLLSDRFSAERPKGSFSTLEIQRTEQGDSAMYLCASSLGASGGPGEQFFGPGTRLTVL.